Listed here are 17 T cell receptor delta chains from one sample, sequenced in a study of γδ T cells in repeated Plasmodium falciparum infection (dated by TCRdb to the early 2020s). For bulk TCR repertoire analysis, Vgamma9/Vdelta2+ and Vdelta2-negative gammadelta T cell populations were flow-sorted out of peripheral blood mononuclear cells. Library preparation was by multiplex PCR. The instrument was an Illumina MiSeq. Identical DNA sequences were merged into single rows after TCRdb reprocessed the public reads with CATT. The sample table records 70,000 to 95,000 delta-chain clones; approximately 1.4% of these occur just once. Around 8.5% of the sample comes from the top ten. Sequencing was performed on gamma-delta T cells from blood. These receptors were obtained from a pool of human donors (malaria-infected and uninfected, not separated).

Many counts were recorded for this clone. The rearrangement links TRDV1 to TRDJ2; D is possibly TRDD3 (6 bases). This CDR3 region has 19 residues. CDR1 and CDR2 from the germline V gene are TSWWSYY and QGS. The ends were cut back, 4 bases at V and 13 bases at J, with 34 bases in the middle. The CDR3 spells CALGAPRGRWGLFIFPLFF. CDR3 nucleotides: TGTGCTCTTGGGGCCCCTCGGGGGCGATGGGGGCTATTTATATTCCCACTCTTCTTT.

Regarding this clone: The translation of this DNA and the TCRdb protein of a much larger clone differ at residue 14, probably owing to a read error; the protein shown here is translated from the DNA. The chain has TRDV2 and TRDJ1; D is perhaps TRDD3 (5 bases). V lost 0 bases to trimming and J lost 4 bases, with 26 bases between them. The germline V gene encodes CDR1 GEAIGNYY and CDR2 EKD. The CDR3 is 19 residues long. This CDR3 is CACDTVGVKGSAYIDKLIF. In DNA, the CDR3 is TGTGCCTGTGACACCGTGGGCGTAAAGGGATCTGCGTACATCGATAAACTCATCTTT.

On this clone: This DNA's translation differs at residue 4 from TCRdb's protein, which comes from a much larger clone; a read error is likely, and the protein shown is translated from the DNA. V usage is TRDV1 and J usage is TRDJ1; 10 positions agree with TRDD3. No J segment appears in TCRdb, so it was assigned here by matching the sequence to germline. The CDR3 extends over 25 amino acids. CDR1 TSWWSYY and CDR2 QGS come from the germline V gene. DNA for the CDR3: TGTGCTCTTAGGGACATTTTGGGCCTTCGAAGAATTACTGGGGGATTTCCAAGGCACACCGATAAACTCATCTTT. It yields the protein CALRDILGLRRITGGFPRHTDKLIF.

On this clone: TCRdb's entry gives the protein of a much larger clone, which mismatches this DNA's translation at residue 13, likely from a read error; the protein reported here is translated from the DNA. The chain links TRDV1 to TRDJ1, with 7 bases that match TRDD3. TCRdb lists no J gene, so it was determined here by aligning the DNA to germline. CDR1 is TSWWSYY, CDR2 QGS, per germline. After removal of 2 bases from V and 0 bases from J, the junction contained 27 bases not matched to a gene. The CDR3 is 23 amino acids. DNA of the CDR3: TGTGCTCTTGGGGAAGGTTCTTTCCCTTCGTTCGTACCGGGGGATGGATACACCGATAAACTCATCTTT. It specifies CALGEGSFPSFVPGDGYTDKLIF.

Only a few counts were recorded for this clone. This is likely an artifact of a read error, given a far larger clone one base away. The rearrangement uses TRDV3 and TRDJ1; D remains ambiguous. The J gene was not available in TCRdb and was assigned here by matching the DNA to germline segments. This CDR3 has 17 amino acids. Germline lookup yields CDR1 TVYSNPD and CDR2 GDNSRS (reference sequence). CDR3 in amino acids: CAFRHSPGAGSTDKLIF. CDR3 in DNA: TGCGCCTTTAGACACAGCCCCGGGGCGGGTTCCACCGATAAACTCATCTTT.

About this clone itself: This DNA's translation and the protein TCRdb lists, from a much larger clone, do not match at residue 15, likely due to a read error; the protein shown is translated from the DNA. With the J gene uncalled, the V gene is TRDV2; the table gives TRDD3 as D, unverified against the DNA. CDR1 and CDR2 (germline): GEAIGNYY, EKD. The CDR3 has 17 residues. CDR3 sequence: CACDMVAGGVHTDKPIF. CDR3 DNA: TGTGCCTGTGACATGGTGGCTGGGGGAGTCCACACCGATAAACCCATCTTT.

In this sample, this clone turned up many times. This likely stems from a read error, as it lies one base from a far larger clone. This specimen includes other DNA sequences encoding the same CDR3. The rearrangement links TRDV2 to TRDJ1; the match to TRDD3 covers 9 bases. The V gene's germline CDR1 is GEAIGNYY and CDR2 EKD. Trimming at V came to 3 bases and at J to 3 bases, leaving 13 bases not matched to a gene. The CDR3 spans 17 residues. Here the CDR3 reads CACDPSRTGGYPDKLIF. The CDR3 nucleotides read TGTGCCTGTGACCCATCACGCACAGGGGGATACCCCGATAAACTCATCTTT.

This clone was seen a few times. With a far larger clone one base away, a read error is the likely cause. Other DNA sequences from this sample encode an identical CDR3 as well. The chain joins TRDV3 to TRDJ1; D is ambiguous. Here the J gene came from matching the DNA to germline, since TCRdb omits it. In germline, CDR1 is TVYSNPD, CDR2 GDNSRS (reference sequence). This CDR3 has 15 amino acids. V was clipped by 3 bases and J by 2 bases, with 19 bases between them. The CDR3 nucleotides read TGTGCCTTCCGAGTCTTATTTGGTTATACCGATAAACTCATCTTT. This codes for CAFRVLFGYTDKLIF.

As to this clone: The likely explanation is a read error, given a far larger clone one base away. This CDR3 is also generated by other DNA sequences in the sample. CDR3 nucleotides: TGTGCCTGTGACACACGGGAATTACTGGGGGATAACGCTTTCAGATCCTGGGACACCCGACAGATGTTTTTC. It codes for CACDTRELLGDNAFRSWDTRQMFF. This sequence joins TRDV2 and TRDJ3; 11 bases agree with TRDD3. The J gene comes from matching the DNA to germline here; TCRdb lacks it. J was trimmed by 1 base and V by 1 base; bases with no gene match: 20. Germline CDR1 reads GEAIGNYY; CDR2 reads EKD. The CDR3 has 24 residues.

This clone was recorded many times. This sequence joins TRDV2 and TRDJ1, with TRDD3 matching 11 bases. J was trimmed by 0 bases and V by 2 bases; bases with no gene match: 10. Germline V gene lookup returns CDR1 GEAIGNYY and CDR2 EKD. This CDR3 has 18 amino acids. CDR3: CACDRLGDTGHYTDKLIF. CDR3 sequence (DNA): TGTGCCTGTGACAGATTGGGGGATACGGGACATTACACCGATAAACTCATCTTT.

With regard to this clone: A far larger clone is one nucleotide away, so this likely arose from a read error. V gene TRDV1 combines with J gene TRDJ1; 10 positions match TRDD3. TCRdb leaves out the J gene; it was filled in here by matching the DNA to germline. This CDR3 spans 23 amino acids. Per the germline V gene, CDR1 is TSWWSYY and CDR2 is QGS. CDR3 sequence: CALGAHSRRPSCTRLGDTDKLIF. CDR3 in DNA: TGTGCTCTCGGGGCGCACTCCCGCAGACCTTCCTGCACTCGACTGGGGGATACCGATAAACTCATCTTT.

This clone was counted only a few times. TCRdb's protein, taken from a much larger clone, differs from this DNA's translation at residue 9, likely owing to a read error; the protein displayed comes from the DNA. This CDR3 is also generated by other DNA sequences in the sample. The rearrangement uses TRDV1 and TRDJ1, with D tentatively TRDD3 (6 bases). The J gene, missing from TCRdb, was assigned here through DNA to germline matching. Germline loops: CDR1 TSWWSYY, CDR2 QGS. This CDR3 contains 16 residues. With 5 bases removed from V and 0 bases from J, the gap between germline ends came to 16 bases. The CDR3 sequence: CALGPPGGRYTDKLIF. Written as DNA, the CDR3 is TGTGCTCTTGGGCCTCCGGGGGGGAGGTACACCGATAAACTCATCTTT.

In regard to this clone: TCRdb shows a much larger clone's protein in place of this DNA's translation, and the two differ at residue 16, likely through a read error; the protein shown is translated from the DNA. The chain is built from TRDV2 and TRDJ1, with 13 bases that match TRDD3. Germline CDR1 GEAIGNYY, CDR2 EKD. CDR3 size: 18 residues. The CDR3 bases are TGTGCCTGTGACACGCTGACTGGGGGATACGGTAAGGCCGATAAACGCATCTTT. It translates to CACDTLTGGYGKADKRIF.

On this clone: A much bigger clone sits one base away, suggesting this may be a read error. The chain has TRDV1 and TRDJ1; 7 bases agree with TRDD3. TCRdb is silent on the J gene; assignment here came from matching the DNA to germline. After removal of 3 bases from V and 6 bases from J, the junction contained 13 bases not matched to a gene. The CDR3 totals 16 residues. The germline V gene has CDR1 TSWWSYY and CDR2 QGS. CDR3 coding DNA: TGTGCTCTTGGGGACTATCTGGGGGGTACGGGGAATAAACTCATCTTT. Amino acid sequence: CALGDYLGGTGNKLIF.

Concerning this clone: The protein recorded in TCRdb matches a much larger clone and deviates from this DNA's translation at residue 17, suggesting a read error; the protein here is obtained by translating the DNA. The chain is built from TRDV1 and TRDJ1; 7 bases line up with TRDD3. Germline CDR1 and CDR2: TSWWSYY and QGS. The CDR3 is 19 residues long. CDR3 in DNA: TGTGCTCTTGGGGAACCCTCCGGGGGATCCCCTCCACACACCGATAAACCCATCTTT. It encodes CALGEPSGGSPPHTDKPIF.

This clone was found a few times. Since a far larger clone is one base different, this is likely a read error. The sample holds other DNA sequences that translate to the same CDR3. V is TRDV1 and J is TRDJ1; 7 nucleotides align to TRDD2. TCRdb is silent on the J gene; assignment here came from matching the DNA to germline. Germline CDR1 is TSWWSYY and CDR2 is QGS. The CDR3 extends over 19 amino acids. The chain's CDR3 is CALGEPEIPTEIGTDKLIF. The CDR3 DNA reads TGCGCTCTTGGGGAACCGGAGATTCCTACAGAGATTGGGACCGATAAACTCATCTTT.

Of note for this clone: One base separates it from a far larger clone, so it is likely a read error. The same CDR3 is also encoded by other DNA sequences in this sample. The CDR3 region is CACDTVPLRIRDTDKLIF. The CDR3 DNA is TGTGCCTGTGACACCGTTCCTCTTCGGATACGGGATACCGATAAACTCATCTTT. This chain links TRDV2 with TRDJ1, with 7 bases aligning to TRDD3. TCRdb records no J gene; here it was assigned by comparing the DNA to germline. V lost 0 bases to trimming and J lost 2 bases; unmatched junction nucleotides: 14. The CDR3 totals 18 residues. CDR1 is GEAIGNYY, CDR2 EKD, per germline.